The clone carrying this T cell receptor beta chain has only one observation. Its antigen is undetermined. The germline gives CDR1 LNHDA, CDR2 SQIVND (reference sequence). Trimming stripped 3 bases from V and 4 bases from J, with 16 bases between. CDR3 size: 15 residues. These data belong to a study of T cell responses to AZD1222 COVID-19 vaccine. Study-wide findings and caveats: Females made up more of the donors, who were largely white British, and clonal diversity may have come out too low. The span of vaccine-associated CD4 TCRs extended across spike, with dominance at 160-218 and 743-854.

Method: immunoSEQ multiplex PCR; TCRdb's copy keeps in-frame clones and lacks some. The data hold some 200,000 clones, with approximately 91% observed a single time. The chain combines TRBV19 with TRBJ2-7; tentative D call: TRBD2 (6 bases). The sequencing used peripheral blood, collected 28 days after the second AZD1222 dose. This receptor was obtained from an adult who received the AZD1222 COVID-19 vaccine. CDR3 DNA sequence: TGTGCCAGTAGTATCGAAACTAGCCGCCCTTACGAGCAGTACTTC. Its translation: CASSIETSRPYEQYF. The whole variable domain, remainder taken from reference TRBV19 and TRBJ2-7, is DGGITQSPKYLFRKEGQNVTLSCEQNLNHDAMYWYRQDPGQGLRLIYYSQIVNDFQKGDIAEGYSVSREKKESFPLTVTSAQKNPTAFYLCASSIETSRPYEQYFGPGTRLTVT.